This entry describes one T cell receptor (beta chain). The antigen remains unidentified. V shed 0 bases and J shed 9 bases, with 15 bases lying between them. The CDR3 length is 15 residues. Germline values: CDR1 MGHRA, CDR2 YSYEKL. The authors made TCR beta libraries by quantitative 5'-RACE with molecular barcodes. MiXCR, applied by TCRdb to the 5' RACE reads, yields one record per CDR3 protein. The sample records approximately 350,000 distinct CDR3 sequences, about 20% being singletons. The entry originates in a study of CD8 T cells in ankylosing spondylitis. Study outcomes and limitations: Prior work had noted some motif variants in reactive arthritis blood and synovial fluid. According to the report, clones linked to the disease were significantly enriched in matched synovial fluid samples taken from ankylosing spondylitis patients.

This chain uses TRBV4-1 with TRBJ2-1; weak D call: TRBD2 (7 bases). Sequenced sample: blood, either unsorted or a sorted T cell fraction (not recorded which). This clonotype was obtained from a male donor with ankylosing spondylitis or in good health (not recorded which). The CDR3 DNA reads TGCGCCAGCAGCCAAGAGGGAGGGGGTGTTATTGAGCAGTTCTTC. Protein sequence: CASSQEGGGVIEQFF.